The next 31 T cell receptor beta chains were all read from a single sample in a study of T cell responses to AZD1222 COVID-19 vaccine. Assay used: immunoSEQ multiplex PCR; TCRdb lists only in-frame clones, some missing. The sample carries 150,000 to 200,000 clones, around 94% recorded once. The sample consisted of peripheral blood, taken on day 0 of AZD1222 vaccination. Receptors originate from an adult in good health.

The CDR3 DNA is TGTGCCAGCAGAGCTACACAGGGTCAAGATGAGCAGTTCTTC. This translates into CASRATQGQDEQFF. The J gene is TRBJ2-1, the V gene TRBV7-8; TRBD1 might be the D (6 bases). The CDR3 length is 14 residues. Germline V gene lookup returns CDR1 SGHVS and CDR2 FQNEAQ. V gave up 6 bases and J gave up 8 bases, with 17 bases separating them.

V is TRBV19 and J is TRBJ1-5; D unclear. The V end lost 5 bases, the J end lost 6 bases, and 11 bases lay between the germline ends. The CDR3 is 13 amino acids. The germline gives CDR1 LNHDA, CDR2 SQIVND (reference sequence). CDR3 region: CASSLADPQPQHF. CDR3 DNA sequence: TGTGCCAGTAGTTTGGCAGATCCTCAGCCCCAGCATTTT.

This clone was counted a single time. The gene calls are TRBV5-6 and TRBJ2-7; weak D call: TRBD1 (6 bases). This CDR3 has 15 residues. Trimming removed 3 bases from V and 6 bases from J, with 19 bases in between. Germline assignment: CDR1 SGHDT and CDR2 YYEEEE. The DNA of the CDR3 is TGTGCCAGCAGCTCGCCGGGACAAGGTTTGCGCGAGCAGTACTTC. Translated: CASSSPGQGLREQYF.

J is TRBJ1-5 and V is TRBV5-6; D is possibly TRBD1 (5 bases). The V and J ends lost 0 bases and 0 bases respectively, with 7 bases between them. The CDR3 spans 15 residues. From germline, CDR1 is SGHDT and CDR2 YYEEEE. The CDR3 sequence is CASSLAGVSNQPQHF. The DNA of the CDR3 is TGTGCCAGCAGCTTGGCGGGGGTTAGCAATCAGCCCCAGCATTTT.

The V gene is TRBV7-9, the J gene TRBJ1-5; D is unresolved. From germline, CDR1 is SEHNR and CDR2 FQNEAQ (reference sequence). Trimming left V 2 bases short and J 6 bases short, with 17 bases between. The CDR3 is 16 residues long. In DNA, the CDR3 is TGTGCCAGCAGCTTATCCGCGTCTGGTCCCGCTCAGCCCCAGCATTTT. Translating it yields CASSLSASGPAQPQHF.

The CDR3 loop is CSVEAPAAKNIQYF. CDR3 sequence (DNA): TGCAGCGTTGAAGCCCCAGCAGCCAAAAACATTCAGTACTTC. V and J are TRBV29-1 and TRBJ2-4; D is unresolved. Germline V gene lookup returns CDR1 SQVTM and CDR2 ANQGSEA. V dropped 1 base and J dropped 0 bases, with 7 bases sitting between them. CDR3 size: 14 residues.

The V gene is TRBV18, the J gene TRBJ1-4; D is undetermined. V was shortened by 3 bases and J by 8 bases, with 7 bases between the two germline ends. Germline CDR1 reads KGHSH; CDR2 reads LQKENI. The CDR3 sequence is 12 residues long. This CDR3 is CASSPSSEKLFF. As DNA, the CDR3 is TGTGCCAGCTCACCCTCGAGCGAAAAACTGTTTTTT.

The gene calls are TRBV7-8 and TRBJ1-4; D might be TRBD1 (6 bases). The germline V gene has CDR1 SGHVS and CDR2 FQNEAQ. With 3 bases removed from V and 3 bases from J, the gap between germline ends came to 8 bases. This CDR3 comprises 14 residues. The DNA of the CDR3 is TGTGCCAGCAGCTTTACAGGGTCTAATGAAAAACTGTTTTTT. Translating it yields CASSFTGSNEKLFF. The variable domain in full, completed from reference TRBV7-8 and TRBJ1-4, reads GAGVSQSPRYKVAKRGQDVALRCDPISGHVSLFWYQQALGQGPEFLTYFQNEAQLDKSGLPSDRFFAERPEGSVSTLKIQRTQQEDSAVYLCASSFTGSNEKLFFGSGTQLSVL.

This chain joins TRBV19 and TRBJ2-1, with D possibly TRBD2 on 5 matching bases. The CDR3 runs 15 residues. The germline gives CDR1 LNHDA, CDR2 SQIVND (reference sequence). V was shortened by 5 bases and J by 2 bases, with 13 bases between the two germline ends. CDR3 DNA: TGTGCCAGTAGTCCGGCGGGTCGGGCCTACAATGAGCAGTTCTTC. It is translated as CASSPAGRAYNEQFF.

V and J are TRBV7-2 and TRBJ1-5, with TRBD1 matching over 9 bases. Germline V gene lookup returns CDR1 SGHTA and CDR2 FQGNSA. This CDR3 is built from 15 residues. V shed 3 bases, J shed 7 bases, and the junction held 7 bases outside the gene matches. The CDR3 here is CASSLDRGKSQPQHF. In nucleotides, the CDR3 is TGTGCCAGCAGCTTGGACAGGGGAAAGTCGCAGCCCCAGCATTTT. Variable domain in full (rest from reference TRBV7-2 and TRBJ1-5): GAGVSQSPSNKVTEKGKDVELRCDPISGHTALYWYRQSLGQGLEFLIYFQGNSAPDKSGLPSDRFSAERTGGSVSTLTIQRTQQEDSAVYLCASSLDRGKSQPQHFGDGTRLSIL.

The rearrangement joins TRBV29-1 to TRBJ2-1; D ambiguous. The CDR3 length is 10 residues. Germline lookup yields CDR1 SQVTM and CDR2 ANQGSEA. V shed 4 bases and J shed 6 bases, with 4 bases lying between them. CDR3 DNA sequence: TGCAGCGTTGCTCCCAATGAGCAGTTCTTC. Encoded protein: CSVAPNEQFF.

The chain recombines TRBV5-1 with TRBJ1-5, with 7 nucleotides matching TRBD1. This CDR3 spans 16 amino acids. Unmatched junction bases numbered 13, after V lost 4 bases and J lost 6 bases. CDR1 and CDR2 (germline): SGHRS, YFSETQ. In DNA, the CDR3 is TGCGCCAGCAGCCCCGGGGGAGGGGGCGGGAGTCAGCCCCAGCATTTT. Translated, it gives CASSPGGGGGSQPQHF.

This chain uses TRBV7-9 with TRBJ2-5, with D possibly matching TRBD2 (6 bases). Trimming left V 5 bases short and J 1 base short, with 14 bases between. The length of the CDR3 is 15 residues. CDR1 and CDR2 from the germline V gene are SEHNR and FQNEAQ (reference sequence). The chain's CDR3 is CASSQGLDFQETQYF. CDR3 nucleotide sequence: TGTGCCAGCAGCCAGGGACTGGATTTCCAAGAGACCCAGTACTTC.

The J gene is TRBJ1-1, the V gene TRBV11-3; the match to TRBD1 covers 8 bases. With 5 bases clipped from V and 4 bases from J, the junction kept 6 bases outside the gene matches. Germline loops: CDR1 SGHNT, CDR2 YENEEA. The CDR3 length is 14 residues. The CDR3 sequence is CASSLRGQSTEAFF. DNA for the CDR3: TGTGCCAGCAGCCTCAGGGGGCAAAGCACTGAAGCTTTCTTT.

The gene calls are TRBV10-1 and TRBJ2-2; weak D call: TRBD2 (5 bases). Germline values: CDR1 WNHNN, CDR2 SYGVQD (reference sequence). The CDR3 is made up of 14 amino acids. Between the trimmed V and J ends, which lost 8 bases and 8 bases, there was a span of 18 bases. The CDR3 bases are TGCGCCAGCCGCCCTAGCCCCTACGTGGGGGAGCTGTTTTTT. This sequence encodes CASRPSPYVGELFF.

The chain has TRBV18 and TRBJ2-2; TRBD1 matches at 8 bases. Germline trimming cut 3 bases from V and 6 bases from J; bases unmatched to any gene: 9. CDR1 is KGHSH, CDR2 LQKENI, per germline. The CDR3 loop spans 16 amino acids. Here the CDR3 reads CASSPASGGGAGELFF. The DNA of the CDR3 is TGTGCCAGCTCACCGGCATCAGGGGGCGGCGCCGGGGAGCTGTTTTTT.

The V and J genes are TRBV2 and TRBJ2-7, with TRBD2 matching over 10 bases. Germline V gives CDR1 SNHLY, CDR2 FYNNEI. The CDR3 runs 16 residues. For the CDR3, the DNA is TGTGCAAGAAAGGAGGTTCCCGAGCGGGGGGGCTACGAGCAGTACTTC. Translation gives CARKEVPERGGYEQYF.

This chain joins TRBV7-8 and TRBJ1-1; possibly TRBD1 for D (5 bases). The CDR3 extends over 14 amino acids. Per the germline V gene, CDR1 is SGHVS and CDR2 is FQNEAQ. Trimming removed 1 base at V and 11 bases at J, with 17 bases between. The chain's CDR3 is CASSLVGTRLEAFF. CDR3 DNA sequence: TGTGCCAGCAGCTTAGTTGGGACCCGTCTTGAGGCTTTCTTT.

This chain connects TRBV19 to TRBJ2-1; 12 bases match TRBD2. V dropped 3 bases and J dropped 0; count of bases not matched to a gene: 12. The CDR3 sequence is 20 residues long. The germline gives CDR1 LNHDA, CDR2 SQIVND (reference sequence). The CDR3 DNA follows: TGTGCCAGTAGTATCGGCCCGCGGACTAGCGGGGCCAGCTCCTACAATGAGCAGTTCTTC. It encodes CASSIGPRTSGASSYNEQFF.

This chain joins TRBV19 and TRBJ1-1, with 7 positions matching TRBD1. The CDR3 is 14 amino acids. From germline, CDR1 is LNHDA and CDR2 SQIVND (reference sequence). V dropped 5 bases and J dropped 1; count of bases not matched to a gene: 4. The CDR3 DNA sequence: TGTGCCAGTAGTCAAAGGGACAGGAACACTGAAGCTTTCTTT. Translation gives CASSQRDRNTEAFF.

The chain is built from TRBV19 and TRBJ2-7; 11 nucleotides agree with TRBD2. Germline CDR1 and CDR2: LNHDA and SQIVND (reference sequence). The junction had 4 bases not matched to a gene; V was cut back by 8 bases and J by 1 base. CDR3 length equals 14 residues. Here the CDR3 DNA reads TGTGCCAGTGCTACTAGCGGGAGTTCCTACGAGCAGTACTTC. Translated: CASATSGSSYEQYF.

The chain couples TRBV5-1 to TRBJ2-1; 7 bases are shared with TRBD1. The germline V gene has CDR1 SGHRS and CDR2 YFSETQ. After removal of 4 bases from V and 0 bases from J, the junction contained 10 bases not matched to a gene. The CDR3 loop spans 17 amino acids. The CDR3 spells CASSSNTGEPSYNEQFF. The CDR3 DNA follows: TGCGCCAGCAGCAGCAATACAGGGGAGCCCTCCTACAATGAGCAGTTCTTC.

This chain's CDR3 is CASSPIRRYSGPYEQYF. The CDR3 DNA sequence: TGTGCCAGCAGCCCGATTCGCCGATATAGCGGACCCTACGAGCAGTACTTC. V gene TRBV11-2 combines with J gene TRBJ2-7; a weak D match, TRBD2 (6 bases). This CDR3 region has 17 residues. V was shortened by 5 bases and J by 2 bases, with 22 bases between the two germline ends. The germline gives CDR1 SGHAT, CDR2 FQNNGV.

This clone was observed once. This rearrangement joins TRBV9 to TRBJ2-1; TRBD1 matches at 7 bases. Per the germline V gene, CDR1 is SGDLS and CDR2 is YYNGEE. J lost 10 bases, V lost 0 bases, and 19 bases had no gene match. The CDR3 is 18 residues long. The CDR3 sequence is CASSVGPPDREIASEQFF. As DNA, the CDR3 is TGTGCCAGCAGCGTAGGCCCCCCCGACAGGGAGATAGCCAGCGAGCAGTTCTTC.

This chain connects TRBV6-5 to TRBJ2-7; TRBD2 matches 7 bases. This CDR3 is built from 14 residues. CDR1 and CDR2 from the germline V gene are MNHEY and SVGAGI. Trimming at V came to 2 bases and at J to 2 bases, leaving 3 bases not matched to a gene. The CDR3 region has the DNA TGTGCCAGCAGTTACCGGGGGAGGGCCTACGAGCAGTACTTC. Translation: CASSYRGRAYEQYF.

The V and J genes are TRBV7-2 and TRBJ2-7; TRBD2 might be the D (6 bases). The V end was cut by 3 bases, the J end by 5 bases, with 11 bases between. The CDR3 has 13 residues. Germline V gene data show CDR1 as SGHTA and CDR2 as FQGNSA. Written as DNA, the CDR3 is TGTGCCAGCAGCTTGGAGTCTAGCGACGAGCAGTACTTC. Its protein product is CASSLESSDEQYF.

The J gene is TRBJ1-3, the V gene TRBV6-5; no clear D. V was cut by 5 bases and J by 5 bases, with 1 base left in between. In germline, CDR1 is MNHEY, CDR2 SVGAGI. The CDR3 extends over 10 amino acids. CDR3 DNA sequence: TGTGCCAGCAGTCGAAACACCATATATTTT. The encoded protein is CASSRNTIYF.

This chain uses TRBV19 with TRBJ1-1; no definite D call. The CDR3 is 11 residues long. The germline V gene has CDR1 LNHDA and CDR2 SQIVND (reference sequence). Trimming took 5 bases from V and 6 from J, leaving 7 bases between them. CDR3 DNA sequence: TGTGCCAGTAGTCCGGGGTCTGAAGCTTTCTTT. Translated: CASSPGSEAFF.

The V gene is TRBV6-5, the J gene TRBJ1-6; D perhaps matches TRBD1 (5 bases). Trimming took off 7 bases at V and 6 bases at J, with 10 bases between the two ends. The germline gives CDR1 MNHEY, CDR2 SVGAGI. CDR3 length equals 13 residues. For the CDR3, the DNA is TGTGCCAGCAAGTGGGGCAGTAATTCACCCCTCCACTTT. Amino acids: CASKWGSNSPLHF.

As concerns this clone: Other DNA sequences in this sample translate to the same CDR3. The rearrangement uses TRBV5-1 and TRBJ1-1; D not certain. V lost 2 bases and J lost 1, with 6 bases in between. The CDR3 is 13 residues long. Per the germline V gene, CDR1 is SGHRS and CDR2 is YFSETQ. CDR3: CASSFFGNTEAFF. CDR3 sequence (DNA): TGCGCCAGCAGCTTCTTCGGGAACACTGAAGCTTTCTTT.

The genes are TRBV9 and TRBJ1-6; 9 bases are shared with TRBD1. This CDR3 region has 16 residues. Germline V gene data show CDR1 as SGDLS and CDR2 as YYNGEE. The junction had 9 bases not matched to a gene; V was cut back by 4 bases and J by 7 bases. The CDR3: CASSPRDRVGNSPLHF. In DNA form, the CDR3 reads TGTGCCAGCAGCCCCCGGGACAGGGTGGGAAATTCACCCCTCCACTTT.